A single sample is the source of the 20 T cell receptor beta chains below, sequenced in a study of regulatory T cells in long-lasting Graves disease. Stated time point: newly diagnosed GD, antithyroid drugs for less than 3 months. The TCR library was made from RNA extracted from PBMCs. The TCR beta library used iRepertoire HTBI primers with Arm-PCR amplification of CDR3. TCRdb ran MiXCR on the multiplex PCR reads and lists one entry per CDR3 protein. The table has roughly 410,000 distinct CDR3 sequences, over 12% seen once; the top ten hold around 7.6%. A further study also used this sample, focusing on T cells in Graves' hyperthyroidism and ophthalmopathy.

This material consisted of peripheral blood mononuclear cells (PBMCs), taken at new diagnosis, from a patient treated with antithyroid drugs. All receptors derive from a woman between 35 and 50 years old with Graves disease.

This clonotype has at least ten counts. The chain has TRBV10-3 and TRBJ2-7, with 9 bases aligning to TRBD2. The germline V gene encodes CDR1 ENHRY and CDR2 SYGVKD. The length of the CDR3 is 14 residues. The trim removed 3 bases at V and 5 bases at J, leaving 5 bases unmatched. CDR3 sequence: CAISDKREANEQYF. CDR3 DNA: TGTGCCATCAGTGATAAGCGGGAGGCAAACGAGCAGTACTTC.

This clonotype appeared a few times. The chain has TRBV4-2 and TRBJ2-7; TRBD1 might be the D (5 bases). This CDR3 region has 16 residues. V was clipped by 0 bases and J by 2 bases, with 14 bases between them. The germline gives CDR1 LGHNA, CDR2 YNFKEQ. DNA for the CDR3: TGTGCCAGCAGCCAAGACAAAGGGGCTTTTACCTACGAGCAGTACTTC. The encoded protein is CASSQDKGAFTYEQYF.

This clonotype was observed at least ten times. This chain joins TRBV27 and TRBJ2-1, with 11 bases identical to TRBD2. Germline assignment: CDR1 MNHEY and CDR2 SMNVEV (reference sequence). With V trimmed by 5 bases and J by 7 bases, 7 bases remained unmatched. CDR3 length equals 15 residues. The CDR3 coding sequence is TGTGCCAGCAGTATACTAGCGGGAGCTCGAAATGAGCAGTTCTTC. Translating it yields CASSILAGARNEQFF.

As concerns this clonotype: The junction does not match germline at one end; this may be a read error. CDR3: CASSPGRYRNTEAFF. CDR3 nucleotides: TGCGCCAGCAGCCCGGGAAGATACAGGAACACTGAAGCTTTCTTT. The chain uses TRBV11-1 and TRBJ1-1, with D unresolved. In germline, CDR1 is SGHAT, CDR2 FQDESV (reference sequence). CDR3 length: 15 amino acids.

This clonotype was counted a few times. The chain employs TRBV29-1 and TRBJ1-4; 8 nucleotides agree with TRBD1. V was clipped by 4 bases and J by 10 bases; unmatched bases: 8. CDR3 size: 13 residues. Germline CDR1 is SQVTM and CDR2 is ANQGSEA. The CDR3 is CSVVQGAVGKLFF. The CDR3 DNA is TGCAGCGTTGTCCAGGGGGCGGTCGGAAAACTGTTTTTT.

This clonotype was seen many times. The J gene is TRBJ1-1, the V gene TRBV11-1; TRBD1 matches at 7 bases. Germline lookup yields CDR1 SGHAT and CDR2 FQDESV (reference sequence). Trimming took 5 bases from V and 2 from J; bases not matched to a gene: 5. The CDR3 length is 14 residues. Here the CDR3 reads CASSPGQENTEAFF. The CDR3 DNA follows: TGTGCCAGCAGCCCCGGACAGGAAAACACTGAAGCTTTCTTT.

At least ten counts were recorded for this clonotype. The rearrangement links TRBV27 to TRBJ2-1; 8 bases align to TRBD1. Trimming removed 6 bases from V and 5 bases from J; junction bases left unmatched: 9. CDR1 and CDR2 from the germline V gene are MNHEY and SMNVEV (reference sequence). CDR3 size: 15 residues. CDR3 coding DNA: TGTGCCAGCAGGGACCCAGGGGGCCCTCACAATGAGCAGTTCTTC. This translates into CASRDPGGPHNEQFF.

J is TRBJ2-4 and V is TRBV20-1, with 7 bases that match TRBD2. The V gene end was trimmed by 5 bases and the J gene end by 0 bases; junction bases not matched to a gene: 4. Per germline, CDR1 DFQATT and CDR2 SNEGSKA (reference sequence). The CDR3 loop spans 14 amino acids. The CDR3 nucleotides read TGCAGTGCTCGAGGCGGGGGAGCCAAAAACATTCAGTACTTC. Its protein is CSARGGGAKNIQYF.

The J gene is TRBJ1-1, the V gene TRBV18, with 10 bases that match TRBD1. Germline V CDR1 and CDR2: KGHSH, LQKENI. J gave up 0 bases and V 3 bases, and 10 bases lay outside the gene matches. CDR3 length: 18 residues. CDR3 in DNA: TGTGCCAGCTCACCCCCGACAGGGGGCCTGTTATTGAACACTGAAGCTTTCTTT. Encoded protein: CASSPPTGGLLLNTEAFF.

This clonotype was picked up a small number of times. The chain recombines TRBV9 with TRBJ2-1; D might be TRBD1 (5 bases). The germline V gene has CDR1 SGDLS and CDR2 YYNGEE. The CDR3 runs to 14 residues. Trimming left V 0 bases short and J 5 bases short, with 9 bases between. The CDR3 nucleotides are TGTGCCAGCAGCGTAGGAAGGGGCCACAATGAGCAGTTCTTC. Encoded protein: CASSVGRGHNEQFF.

There are many counts of this clonotype. The chain couples TRBV2 to TRBJ2-5; D may be TRBD1 (6 bases). V was cut by 6 bases and J by 11 bases, with 10 bases left in between. This CDR3 is 10 amino acids long. Germline V gene sequence: CDR1 SNHLY, CDR2 FYNNEI. The CDR3 sequence: CASSRGVQYF. CDR3 DNA sequence: TGTGCCAGCAGCAGGGGAGTACAGTACTTC.

Points on this clonotype: A much larger clone lies one base from this, so it may be a read error. V and J are TRBV11-2 and TRBJ2-1; D is uncertain. Germline V CDR1 and CDR2: SGHAT, FQNNGV. V was pared by 0 bases and J by 13 bases, with 13 bases between. This CDR3 is 13 amino acids long. CDR3 residues: CASSLETLRIQFF. The CDR3 DNA reads as TGTGCCAGCAGCTTAGAGACTCTCCGGATCCAGTTCTTC. Drawing the rest from reference TRBV11-2 and TRBJ2-1, the complete variable domain is EAGVAQSPRYKIIEKRQSVAFWCNPISGHATLYWYQQILGQGPKLLIQFQNNGVVDDSQLPKDRFSAERLKGVDSTLKIQPAKLEDSAVYLCASSLETLRIQFFGPGTRLTVL.

Only a few counts were recorded for this clonotype. This chain uses TRBV7-2 with TRBJ2-1; no clear D. Germline CDR1 SGHTA, CDR2 FQGNSA. Trimming removed 0 bases from V and 6 bases from J, with 3 bases in between. This CDR3 region has 12 residues. CDR3 nucleotide sequence: TGTGCCAGCAGCTTAGCGGCCAATGAGCAGTTCTTC. It encodes CASSLAANEQFF.

The chain joins TRBV9 to TRBJ2-1; perhaps TRBD2 as D (6 bases). The V gene's germline CDR1 is SGDLS and CDR2 YYNGEE. CDR3 size: 17 residues. The V end was cut by 4 bases, the J end by 0 bases, with 17 bases between. The DNA for the CDR3 is TGTGCCAGCAGCCCCCACCAGCGGGCGAACTCCTACAATGAGCAGTTCTTC. This gives the protein CASSPHQRANSYNEQFF.

The chain uses TRBV20-1 and TRBJ2-5; 7 bases are a match to TRBD1. After removal of 0 bases from V and 5 bases from J, the junction contained 9 bases not matched to a gene. Germline V gene data show CDR1 as DFQATT and CDR2 as SNEGSKA (reference sequence). This CDR3 contains 15 residues. The CDR3 protein is CSARDRQGSQETQYF. The CDR3 nucleotides read TGCAGTGCTAGAGATAGACAGGGCTCCCAGGAGACCCAGTACTTC.

The table lists this clonotype with a few counts. The germline gene is not matched at one end of the junction; a read error may be the cause. The chain uses TRBV19 and TRBJ2-1; TRBD2 is a possible D gene (5 bases). CDR3 length: 14 amino acids. Germline V gene data show CDR1 as LNHDA and CDR2 as SQIVND (reference sequence). The DNA of the CDR3 is TGTGCCAGTAGTAGCCTAGCCTCCGACAATGAGCAGTTCTTC. Encoded protein: CASSSLASDNEQFF.

This clonotype showed up just a few times. V usage is TRBV7-9 and J usage is TRBJ2-2, with no clear D. Germline V lookup: CDR1 SEHNR, CDR2 FQNEAQ (reference sequence). Trimming pared 8 bases from V and 3 bases from J, leaving 4 bases between. This CDR3 has 11 residues. The CDR3: CASDDTGELFF. The CDR3 DNA follows: TGTGCCAGCGACGACACCGGGGAGCTGTTTTTT. Complete variable domain (other parts from reference TRBV7-9 and TRBJ2-2): DTGVSQNPRHKITKRGQNVTFRCDPISEHNRLYWYRQTLGQGPEFLTYFQNEAQLEKSRLLSDRFSAERPKGSFSTLEIQRTEQGDSAMYLCASDDTGELFFGEGSRLTVL.

Ten or more counts support this clonotype. CDR3 residues: CASSVGGGLNTEAFF. CDR3 DNA sequence: TGTGCCAGCAGCGTAGGCGGAGGCTTAAACACTGAAGCTTTCTTT. The chain carries TRBV9 and TRBJ1-1; D is uncertain. The V gene's germline CDR1 is SGDLS and CDR2 YYNGEE. The CDR3 loop spans 15 amino acids. Trimming shortened V by 0 bases and J by 2 bases, and 11 bases separated the two germline ends.

This clonotype was recorded many times. The chain carries TRBV7-6 and TRBJ2-1, with TRBD2 matching over 13 bases. This CDR3 spans 16 amino acids. CDR1 and CDR2 (germline): SGHVS, FNYEAQ. Losses at the gene ends were 4 bases for V and 8 bases for J; bases not matched to a gene: 8. In nucleotides, the CDR3 is TGTGCCAGCAGCTCATTACTAGCGGGAGGGTTCCATGAGCAGTTCTTC. The encoded protein is CASSSLLAGGFHEQFF.

This clonotype was found many times. V and J are TRBV13 and TRBJ2-3, with D hard to call. V was shortened by 3 bases and J by 5 bases, with 9 bases between the two germline ends. Germline loops: CDR1 PRHDT, CDR2 FYEKMQ (reference sequence). The CDR3 extends over 13 amino acids. The CDR3 loop is CASSLNSEDTQYF. In nucleotides, the CDR3 is TGTGCCAGCAGCTTGAACAGCGAAGATACGCAGTATTTT.